Below, 20 T cell receptor beta chains from the same sample are listed, as sequenced in a study of T-cell reconstitution after alpha-beta-depleted transplantation in children. Construction of the TCRbeta library involved unique molecular identifiers. In TCRdb, the PCR reads were re-called with MiXCR into one record per CDR3 protein. The data hold roughly 490,000 distinct CDR3 sequences, with about an eighth observed a single time. The sample here was PBMCs, mostly from graft donor cells, taken 180 days after TCRalphabeta/CD19-depleted stem cell transplant. The receptors shown here come from a female patient between 2 and 15 years old who had a stem cell transplant for aplastic anemia, so the T cells may come from the graft donor.

This clonotype has a handful of counts. The genes are TRBV7-9 and TRBJ2-2, with D possibly TRBD1 on 6 matching bases. Trimming left V 5 bases short and J 0 bases short, with 16 bases between. The CDR3 is made up of 17 amino acids. Germline CDR1 reads SEHNR; CDR2 reads FQNEAQ (reference sequence). CDR3 sequence: CASSPRSGAPNTGELFF. In DNA form, the CDR3 reads TGTGCCAGCAGCCCGCGCTCAGGGGCACCGAACACCGGGGAGCTGTTTTTT. Filled out from reference TRBV7-9 and TRBJ2-2, the complete variable domain reads DTGVSQNPRHKITKRGQNVTFRCDPISEHNRLYWYRQTLGQGPEFLTYFQNEAQLEKSRLLSDRFSAERPKGSFSTLEIQRTEQGDSAMYLCASSPRSGAPNTGELFFGEGSRLTVL.

This chain links TRBV5-8 with TRBJ2-7; TRBD1 matches at 9 bases. The V segment lost 4 bases and the J segment 4 bases; nucleotides outside the gene matches: 9. From germline, CDR1 is SGHTS and CDR2 YDEGEE. The CDR3 loop spans 15 amino acids. The CDR3 DNA follows: TGTGCCAGCAGCCCCCGATGGGGACAGGGATACGAGCAGTACTTC. Translation gives CASSPRWGQGYEQYF.

This chain links TRBV9 with TRBJ2-1; the D gene is possibly TRBD1 (5 bases). The V end was cut by 3 bases, the J end by 8 bases, with 15 bases between. The CDR3 length is 14 residues. Germline CDR1 SGDLS, CDR2 YYNGEE. The CDR3 loop is CASSAQAGSHEQFF. DNA of the CDR3: TGTGCCAGCAGCGCTCAGGCAGGGTCCCATGAGCAGTTCTTC.

This clonotype was counted many times. The rearrangement joins TRBV7-9 to TRBJ2-1; TRBD2 aligns across 11 bases. Germline CDR1 and CDR2: SEHNR and FQNEAQ (reference sequence). The CDR3 has 15 amino acids. Losses at the gene ends were 0 bases for V and 5 bases for J; bases not matched to a gene: 0. CDR3 sequence: CASSLASGRDNEQFF. The CDR3 coding sequence is TGTGCCAGCAGCTTAGCTAGCGGGAGGGACAATGAGCAGTTCTTC.

V is TRBV12-3 or TRBV12-4 and J is TRBJ1-1, with 7 nucleotides matching TRBD1. CDR3 length equals 14 residues. The junction had 9 bases not matched to a gene; V was cut back by 7 bases and J by 4 bases. The CDR3: CASKATGWGTEAFF. The CDR3 nucleotides read TGTGCCAGCAAAGCGACAGGGTGGGGCACTGAAGCTTTCTTT.

The rearrangement uses TRBV30 and TRBJ1-1; 7 bases map to TRBD1. In germline, CDR1 is GTSNPN, CDR2 SVGIG (reference sequence). Losses at the gene ends were 8 bases for V and 3 bases for J; bases not matched to a gene: 12. The CDR3 totals 14 residues. The CDR3 coding sequence is TGTGCCGTCTCAACAGGGGCTCTTCACACTGAAGCTTTCTTT. This gives the protein CAVSTGALHTEAFF.

This clonotype was observed a few times. CDR3 residues: CATSTQWGGARGNEQFF. In DNA form, the CDR3 reads TGTGCCACCAGCACCCAATGGGGGGGCGCGAGAGGCAATGAGCAGTTCTTC. The J gene is TRBJ2-1, the V gene TRBV15; D might be TRBD2 (7 bases). The CDR3 is 17 amino acids. V lost 4 bases and J 6 bases, leaving 22 bases between the germline ends. The germline gives CDR1 LNHNV, CDR2 YYDKDF (reference sequence). Full variable domain (remainder filled in from reference TRBV15 and TRBJ2-1): DAMVIQNPRYQVTQFGKPVTLSCSQTLNHNVMYWYQQKSSQAPKLLFHYYDKDFNNEADTPDNFQSRRPNTSFCFLDIRSPGLGDTAMYLCATSTQWGGARGNEQFFGPGTRLTVL.

The chain combines TRBV2 with TRBJ1-4, with 7 bases fitting TRBD1. The CDR3 loop spans 14 amino acids. J was trimmed by 3 bases and V by 7 bases; bases with no gene match: 5. Germline lookup yields CDR1 SNHLY and CDR2 FYNNEI. CDR3: CASNLGQSNEKLFF. The CDR3 DNA reads TGTGCCAGCAATCTGGGACAGTCTAATGAAAAACTGTTTTTT.

The chain's CDR3 is CASSEPAFTYEQYF. The CDR3 bases are TGTGCCAGCAGTGAACCAGCATTCACCTACGAGCAGTACTTC. The J gene is TRBJ2-7, the V gene TRBV6-1; D is uncertain. Trimming stripped 2 bases from V and 2 bases from J, with 10 bases between. Per germline, CDR1 MNHNS and CDR2 SASEGT. The CDR3 covers 14 residues.

The genes are TRBV11-3 and TRBJ2-3, with a possible D match to TRBD2 (6 bases). The germline V gene encodes CDR1 SGHNT and CDR2 YENEEA. This CDR3 contains 15 residues. V was cut by 2 bases and J by 3 bases, with 12 bases left in between. DNA for the CDR3: TGTGCCAGCAGCTTACTTGGACTAACAACAGATACGCAGTATTTT. Protein: CASSLLGLTTDTQYF.

The sample holds a few counts of this clonotype. J is TRBJ2-3 and V is TRBV10-2, with 8 bases aligning to TRBD2. V was clipped by 0 bases and J by 2 bases; unmatched bases: 13. The CDR3 loop spans 19 amino acids. The V gene's germline CDR1 is WSHSY and CDR2 SAAADI. CDR3 in amino acids: CASSESSWTSRGYTDTQYF. CDR3 nucleotides: TGCGCCAGCAGTGAGTCATCGTGGACTAGCAGAGGGTACACAGATACGCAGTATTTT.

This clonotype appeared a few times. The chain has TRBV12-3 or TRBV12-4 and TRBJ2-1, with TRBD2 identical over 13 bases. J gave up 0 bases and V 5 bases, and 13 bases lay outside the gene matches. This CDR3 is 20 amino acids long. The CDR3 loop is CASSLKPGLAGPHSYNEQFF. DNA of the CDR3: TGTGCCAGCAGTCTCAAACCGGGACTAGCGGGACCTCACTCCTACAATGAGCAGTTCTTC.

In this sample, this clonotype turned up many times. The chain carries TRBV5-1 and TRBJ2-5; D is unresolved. The V end lost 6 bases, the J end lost 2 bases, and 8 bases lay between the germline ends. CDR3 length: 12 residues. From germline, CDR1 is SGHRS and CDR2 YFSETQ. The CDR3 nucleotides are TGCGCCAGCAAAAAGGGTCAAGAGACCCAGTACTTC. Encoded protein: CASKKGQETQYF. Full variable domain (rest looked up from reference TRBV5-1 and TRBJ2-5): KAGVTQTPRYLIKTRGQQVTLSCSPISGHRSVSWYQQTPGQGLQFLFEYFSETQRNKGNFPGRFSGRQFSNSRSEMNVSTLELGDSALYLCASKKGQETQYFGPGTRLLVL.

The table lists this clonotype with a few counts. The chain recombines TRBV20-1 with TRBJ2-7; no clear D gene. CDR3 size: 12 residues. V lost 3 bases and J lost 2, with 8 bases in between. CDR1 and CDR2 from the germline V gene are DFQATT and SNEGSKA (reference sequence). The CDR3 nucleotides read TGCAGTGCTAGTGCCGACACCTACGAGCAGTACTTC. This encodes CSASADTYEQYF.

There are a few counts of this clonotype. The chain combines TRBV5-1 with TRBJ1-5; D ambiguous. With 10 bases removed from V and 2 bases from J, the gap between germline ends came to 16 bases. Germline CDR1 SGHRS, CDR2 YFSETQ. This CDR3 has 14 residues. Written as DNA, the CDR3 is TGCGCCTCCTCCGTGGAGGGAGGCAATCAGCCCCAGCATTTT. It encodes CASSVEGGNQPQHF.

This clonotype was seen a handful of times. In DNA, the CDR3 is TGTGCCAGCAGCGTAAGGATCGGACTAGCGGGGGTCACAGATACGCAGTATTTT. Translation gives CASSVRIGLAGVTDTQYF. The chain links TRBV11-1 to TRBJ2-3, with TRBD2 matching 13 bases. The CDR3 has 18 residues. Trimming at V came to 5 bases and at J to 2 bases, leaving 10 bases not matched to a gene. Germline V gene lookup returns CDR1 SGHAT and CDR2 FQDESV (reference sequence). Full variable domain (missing parts from reference TRBV11-1 and TRBJ2-3): EAEVAQSPRYKITEKSQAVAFWCDPISGHATLYWYRQILGQGPELLVQFQDESVVDDSQLPKDRFSAERLKGVDSTLKIQPAELGDSAMYLCASSVRIGLAGVTDTQYFGPGTRLTVL.

V usage is TRBV19 and J usage is TRBJ1-5; perhaps TRBD1 as D (5 bases). The V end lost 2 bases, the J end lost 3 bases, and 8 bases lay between the germline ends. The CDR3 consists of 14 residues. Germline V gives CDR1 LNHDA, CDR2 SQIVND (reference sequence). This CDR3 reads CASSISRVNQPQHF. The CDR3, as DNA: TGTGCCAGTAGTATATCCAGGGTCAATCAGCCCCAGCATTTT.

The chain joins TRBV7-8 to TRBJ2-3; tentatively, D is TRBD1 or TRBD2 (6 bases each). V was cut by 0 bases and J by 6 bases, with 25 bases left in between. The CDR3 totals 19 residues. Germline loops: CDR1 SGHVS, CDR2 FQNEAQ. CDR3 bases: TGTGCCAGCAGCTTAGCGTTAGGGGGTCCTAGCGCCAGTGGCGATACGCAGTATTTT. Amino acid sequence: CASSLALGGPSASGDTQYF.

In this sample, this clonotype turned up a few times. The chain combines TRBV7-6 with TRBJ1-4; no firm D call. Germline-derived CDR1 and CDR2 are SGHVS and FNYEAQ. V lost 5 bases to trimming and J lost 8 bases, with 12 bases between them. This CDR3 has 13 residues. The chain's CDR3 is CASSKQYNEKLFF. The CDR3, as DNA: TGTGCCAGCAGCAAGCAGTATAACGAAAAACTGTTTTTT. The variable domain in full, with the rest retrieved from reference TRBV7-6 and TRBJ1-4, is GAGVSQSPRYKVTKRGQDVALRCDPISGHVSLYWYRQALGQGPEFLTYFNYEAQQDKSGLPNDRFSAERPEGSISTLTIQRTEQRDSAMYRCASSKQYNEKLFFGSGTQLSVL.

This clonotype was counted a few times. This chain joins TRBV28 and TRBJ1-3; D is uncertain. Trimming left V 3 bases short and J 0 bases short, with 6 bases between. The CDR3 covers 14 residues. Germline CDR1 and CDR2: MDHEN and SYDVKM. CDR3 residues: CASSFSFSGNTIYF. Written as DNA, the CDR3 is TGTGCCAGCAGTTTTAGCTTCTCTGGAAACACCATATATTTT.